These 18 T cell receptor beta chains came from one sample sequenced in a study of cytomegalovirus exposure and HLA in healthy donors. Primers included in the PCR were 60 Vbeta and 13 Jbeta primers. Clones were read by immunoSEQ multiplex PCR, and TCRdb kept only the in-frame ones, dropping some. Listed are roughly 39,000 clones; about 1.2% falls within the top ten. Sample: PBMCs. The source is a man under 40 in good health and CMV-seronegative.

This chain links TRBV4-1 with TRBJ2-7, with D maybe TRBD1 (6 bases). CDR3 length: 13 residues. V was cut by 0 bases and J by 4 bases, with 7 bases left in between. Germline V gene data show CDR1 as MGHRA and CDR2 as YSYEKL. For the CDR3, the DNA is TGCGCCAGCAGCCAAGAAACAGGGTACGAGCAGTACTTC. Translation: CASSQETGYEQYF.

V is TRBV2 and J is TRBJ2-7, with 7 bases identical to TRBD1. The J segment lost 0 bases and the V segment lost 6 bases, leaving 8 bases of the junction unmatched. Germline V gene sequence: CDR1 SNHLY, CDR2 FYNNEI. The CDR3 is 15 amino acids. CDR3: CASSDHDRASYEQYF. The CDR3 DNA reads as TGTGCCAGCAGCGACCACGACAGGGCCTCCTACGAGCAGTACTTC.

The chain couples TRBV4-1 to TRBJ1-3, with D possibly TRBD1 on 5 matching bases. CDR1 MGHRA and CDR2 YSYEKL come from the germline V gene. The CDR3 is 15 amino acids. The V gene lost 1 base and the J gene lost 0 bases, with 7 bases spanning the gap. CDR3 coding DNA: TGCGCCAGCAGCCAAGGACAGAGCTCTGGAAACACCATATATTTT. Amino acid sequence: CASSQGQSSGNTIYF.

V and J are TRBV6-5 and TRBJ2-7; 9 bases line up with TRBD2. The CDR3 consists of 13 residues. The V gene's germline CDR1 is MNHEY and CDR2 SVGAGI. V trimming: 6 bases; J trimming: 4 bases; junction bases outside the gene matches: 4. CDR3 sequence: CASRRLAAYEQYF. The CDR3 DNA follows: TGTGCCAGCAGGCGACTAGCGGCTTACGAGCAGTACTTC.

V gene TRBV10-3 combines with J gene TRBJ2-3; D possibly corresponds to TRBD2 (5 bases). Germline CDR1 reads ENHRY; CDR2 reads SYGVKD. V shed 6 bases and J shed 3 bases, with 13 bases lying between them. The CDR3 length is 14 residues. The CDR3 bases are TGTGCCATCAGCAGCGAGGGATCTACAGATACGCAGTATTTT. Translation: CAISSEGSTDTQYF.

This chain connects TRBV11-2 to TRBJ2-7; 12 bases are a match to TRBD2. V lost 3 bases to trimming and J lost 2 bases; unmatched junction nucleotides: 2. Germline V lookup: CDR1 SGHAT, CDR2 FQNNGV. This CDR3 has 15 residues. The CDR3 DNA is TGTGCCAGCAGCTTGGGACTAGCGGGCGCCTACGAGCAGTACTTC. Its protein is CASSLGLAGAYEQYF.

This sequence joins TRBV18 and TRBJ1-1; 9 bases fit TRBD1. Germline V CDR1 and CDR2: KGHSH, LQKENI. The CDR3 sequence is 17 residues long. V lost 3 bases to trimming and J lost 4 bases; unmatched junction nucleotides: 12. The chain's CDR3 is CASSPLDRGRSSTEAFF. CDR3 DNA sequence: TGTGCCAGCTCACCTCTGGACAGGGGCCGATCTAGCACTGAAGCTTTCTTT.

This rearrangement joins TRBV13 to TRBJ1-1; possibly TRBD1 for D (5 bases). The CDR3 extends over 14 amino acids. The germline gives CDR1 PRHDT, CDR2 FYEKMQ (reference sequence). Trimming stripped 5 bases from V and 4 bases from J, with 14 bases between. The CDR3 region is CASSGTQGGTEAFF. The CDR3 DNA reads TGTGCCAGCAGCGGAACCCAGGGCGGCACTGAAGCTTTCTTT.

The chain joins TRBV25-1 to TRBJ2-7; 10 bases fit TRBD1. V was clipped by 4 bases and J by 5 bases; unmatched bases: 8. Germline CDR1 is MGHDK and CDR2 is SYGVNS. This CDR3 spans 15 amino acids. The CDR3 nucleotides are TGTGCCAGCAGTGCCCTCGGGACAGGGGCCCACGAGCAGTACTTC. It encodes CASSALGTGAHEQYF.

The chain employs TRBV30 and TRBJ2-1, with 7 bases that match TRBD2. CDR3 length: 15 amino acids. Germline CDR1 is GTSNPN and CDR2 is SVGIG (reference sequence). After removal of 0 bases from V and 8 bases from J, the junction contained 10 bases not matched to a gene. The CDR3 DNA sequence: TGTGCCTGGAGTGTAGCGGGGCCCGCTAGGTATGAGCAGTTCTTC. Translated: CAWSVAGPARYEQFF.

This sequence joins TRBV9 and TRBJ1-1; D gene ambiguous. Trimming stripped 4 bases from V and 0 bases from J, with 13 bases between. The CDR3 has 15 residues. The V gene's germline CDR1 is SGDLS and CDR2 YYNGEE. CDR3 DNA: TGTGCCAGCAGCCCACGAACTTTCATGAACACTGAAGCTTTCTTT. Translating it yields CASSPRTFMNTEAFF.

The chain joins TRBV6-5 to TRBJ1-5, with D hard to call. Germline V gives CDR1 MNHEY, CDR2 SVGAGI. The V gene lost 4 bases and the J gene lost 7 bases, with 14 bases spanning the gap. The CDR3 consists of 14 residues. CDR3 loop: CASSLSRTGQPQHF. Here the CDR3 DNA reads TGTGCCAGCAGTTTGTCCAGAACGGGGCAGCCCCAGCATTTT.

The V gene is TRBV6-5, the J gene TRBJ1-2; 10 bases line up with TRBD1. CDR1 is MNHEY, CDR2 SVGAGI, per germline. Trimming took 5 bases from V and 5 from J; bases not matched to a gene: 5. The CDR3 is 14 amino acids. This chain's CDR3 is CASSVPGQGYGYTF. The CDR3 nucleotides read TGTGCCAGCAGTGTTCCGGGACAGGGGTATGGCTACACCTTC.

The genes are TRBV5-4 and TRBJ2-3; TRBD2 matches 11 bases. The CDR3 is 14 residues long. V lost 6 bases and J lost 4; bases outside the gene matches: 4. The V gene's germline CDR1 is SGHNT and CDR2 YYREEE (reference sequence). For the CDR3, the DNA is TGTGCCAGCACAACTAGCGGGAGACCAGATACGCAGTATTTT. Translating gives CASTTSGRPDTQYF.

V is TRBV4-3 and J is TRBJ2-1; 9 bases match TRBD1. The V gene's germline CDR1 is LGHNA and CDR2 YSLEER. V shed 5 bases, J shed 1 base, and the junction held 3 bases outside the gene matches. This CDR3 spans 15 amino acids. This CDR3 reads CASSTDRGSYNEQFF. In DNA form, the CDR3 reads TGCGCCAGCAGCACGGACAGGGGATCCTACAATGAGCAGTTCTTC.

The rearrangement joins TRBV2 to TRBJ2-7; D possibly corresponds to TRBD2 (6 bases). CDR1 and CDR2 from the germline V gene are SNHLY and FYNNEI. Deletions cut 11 bases from V and 0 bases from J, with 17 bases between. The CDR3 contains 14 residues. CDR3 amino acids: CACPGLTSSYEQYF. In nucleotides, the CDR3 is TGTGCCTGCCCCGGACTGACTAGCTCCTACGAGCAGTACTTC.

This sequence joins TRBV7-8 and TRBJ1-2; a weak D match, TRBD1 (6 bases). Trimming took off 1 base at V and 7 bases at J, with 13 bases between the two ends. Germline V gives CDR1 SGHVS, CDR2 FQNEAQ. The CDR3 is made up of 14 amino acids. CDR3 amino acids: CASSLGQGIGGYTF. CDR3 nucleotides: TGTGCCAGCAGCTTAGGTCAGGGGATCGGTGGCTACACCTTC.

This rearrangement joins TRBV27 to TRBJ2-5; a weak D match, TRBD1 (6 bases). Germline CDR1 MNHEY, CDR2 SMNVEV (reference sequence). V was pared by 4 bases and J by 0 bases, with 18 bases between. This CDR3 has 17 amino acids. The CDR3 region has the DNA TGTGCCAGCAGTTCCCTCCGACAGGACGCGTACCAAGAGACCCAGTACTTC. It codes for CASSSLRQDAYQETQYF.